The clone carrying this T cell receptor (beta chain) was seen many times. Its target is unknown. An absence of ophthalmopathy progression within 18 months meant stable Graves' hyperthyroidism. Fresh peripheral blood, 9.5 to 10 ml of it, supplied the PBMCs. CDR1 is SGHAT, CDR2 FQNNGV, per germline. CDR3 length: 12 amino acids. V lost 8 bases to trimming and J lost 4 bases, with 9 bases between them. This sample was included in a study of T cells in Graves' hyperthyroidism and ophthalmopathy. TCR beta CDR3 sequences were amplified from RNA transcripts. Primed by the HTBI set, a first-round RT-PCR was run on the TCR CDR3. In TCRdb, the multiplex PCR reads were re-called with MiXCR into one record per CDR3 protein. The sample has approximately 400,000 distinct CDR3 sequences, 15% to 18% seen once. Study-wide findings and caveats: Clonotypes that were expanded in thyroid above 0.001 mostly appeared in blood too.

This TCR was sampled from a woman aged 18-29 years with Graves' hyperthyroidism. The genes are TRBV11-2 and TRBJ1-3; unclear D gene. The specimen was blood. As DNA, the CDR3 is TGTGCCAGCGCACAACAAGGAAACACCATATATTTT. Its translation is CASAQQGNTIYF.